One TCR beta chain is described in this entry. Donors were drawn from the approximately 120-subject validation cohort, separate from the approximately 670-subject first cohort. This record comes from a study of cytomegalovirus exposure and HLA in healthy donors. Germline CDR1 MNHEY, CDR2 SVGAGI. The CDR3 is 13 amino acids. The ends were cut back, 2 bases at V and 8 bases at J, with 10 bases in the middle. Measured with immunoSEQ multiplex PCR; TCRdb has only the in-frame clones, and not every one. In the table there are 110,000 to 150,000 clones, less than 95% of which are singletons. The receptor was isolated from a man aged 18 to 29 in good health and CMV-seropositive. Sequencing used PBMCs. The rearrangement joins TRBV6-5 to TRBJ2-1, with D unresolved. The CDR3 here is CASSYTSRHEQFF. CDR3 DNA sequence: TGTGCCAGCAGTTACACCTCCAGGCATGAGCAGTTCTTC.